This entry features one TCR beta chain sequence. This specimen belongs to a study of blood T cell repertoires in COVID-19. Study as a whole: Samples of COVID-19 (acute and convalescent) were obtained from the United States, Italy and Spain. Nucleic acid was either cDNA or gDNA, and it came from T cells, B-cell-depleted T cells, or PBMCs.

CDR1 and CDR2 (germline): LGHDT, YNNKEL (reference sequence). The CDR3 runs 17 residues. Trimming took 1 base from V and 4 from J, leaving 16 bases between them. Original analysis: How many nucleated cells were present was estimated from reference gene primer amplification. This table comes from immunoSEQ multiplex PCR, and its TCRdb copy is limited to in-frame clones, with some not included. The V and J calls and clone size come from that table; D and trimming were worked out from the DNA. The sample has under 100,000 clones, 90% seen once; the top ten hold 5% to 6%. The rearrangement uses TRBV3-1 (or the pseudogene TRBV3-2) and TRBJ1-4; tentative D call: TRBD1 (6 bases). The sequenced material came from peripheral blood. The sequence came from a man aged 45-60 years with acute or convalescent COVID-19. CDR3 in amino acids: CASSQGGTGPFNEKLFF. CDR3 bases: TGTGCCAGCAGCCAAGGCGGCACAGGGCCTTTTAATGAAAAACTGTTTTTT.